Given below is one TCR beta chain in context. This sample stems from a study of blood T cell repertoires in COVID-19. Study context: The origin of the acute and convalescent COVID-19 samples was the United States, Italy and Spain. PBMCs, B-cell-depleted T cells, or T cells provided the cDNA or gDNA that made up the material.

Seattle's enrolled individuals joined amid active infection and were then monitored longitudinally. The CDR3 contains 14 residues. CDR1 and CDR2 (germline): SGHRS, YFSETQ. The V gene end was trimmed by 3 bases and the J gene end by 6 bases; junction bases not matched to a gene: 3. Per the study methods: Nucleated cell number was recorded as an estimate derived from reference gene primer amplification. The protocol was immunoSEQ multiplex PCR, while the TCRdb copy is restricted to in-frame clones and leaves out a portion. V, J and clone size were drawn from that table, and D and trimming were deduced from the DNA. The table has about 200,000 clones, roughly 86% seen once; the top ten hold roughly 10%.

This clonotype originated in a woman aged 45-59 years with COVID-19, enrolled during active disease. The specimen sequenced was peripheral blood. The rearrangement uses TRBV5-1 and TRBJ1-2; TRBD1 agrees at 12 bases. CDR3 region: CASSSGTGGDGYTF. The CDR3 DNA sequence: TGCGCCAGCAGCTCCGGGACAGGGGGCGATGGCTACACCTTC.